These 11 T cell receptor beta chains originate from one sample sequenced in a study of T cell changes during pregnancy in multiple sclerosis. Produced via immunoSEQ multiplex PCR; TCRdb's table is partial and in-frame only. The repertoire consists of 40,000 to 60,000 clones, with 85% to 95% occurring once and the leading ten covering less than 6.5%. The source was CD8+ T cells from peripheral blood mononuclear cells, collected in the first trimester of pregnancy. These receptors originate from a female donor with multiple sclerosis, enrolled in a pregnancy study.

The V gene is TRBV5-5, the J gene TRBJ1-1; D perhaps matches TRBD1 (6 bases). Per the germline V gene, CDR1 is SGHKS and CDR2 is YYEKEE (reference sequence). Trimming pared 4 bases from V and 0 bases from J, leaving 13 bases between. The CDR3 spans 15 residues. As DNA, the CDR3 is TGTGCCAGCAGCCTGGACAGTAATATGAACACTGAAGCTTTCTTT. It codes for CASSLDSNMNTEAFF.

The V and J genes are TRBV5-6 and TRBJ2-2; 9 nucleotides line up with TRBD2. The CDR3 runs 16 residues. V dropped 7 bases and J dropped 4; count of bases not matched to a gene: 11. CDR1 is SGHDT, CDR2 YYEEEE, per germline. In DNA, the CDR3 is TGTGCCAGCCTAGGCCCGGGACTAGCAAGCACCGGGGAGCTGTTTTTT. Its protein is CASLGPGLASTGELFF.

The rearrangement uses TRBV19 and TRBJ2-5; TRBD1 is a possible D gene (6 bases). The CDR3 spans 14 residues. V was cut by 1 base and J by 2 bases, with 8 bases left in between. CDR1 is LNHDA and CDR2 is SQIVND in the germline V gene (reference sequence). The CDR3 here is CASSIGQGQETQYF. CDR3 nucleotides: TGTGCCAGTAGTATAGGTCAGGGGCAAGAGACCCAGTACTTC.

J is TRBJ2-1 and V is TRBV27, with TRBD2 matching 8 bases. The junction had 5 bases not matched to a gene; V was cut back by 7 bases and J by 6 bases. The CDR3 has 13 amino acids. The V gene's germline CDR1 is MNHEY and CDR2 SMNVEV (reference sequence). CDR3 amino acids: CASNRAGVNEQFF. The CDR3 DNA sequence: TGTGCCAGCAATAGAGCGGGAGTCAATGAGCAGTTCTTC.

This chain joins TRBV6-6 and TRBJ2-7; TRBD2 matches at 9 bases. The J segment lost 3 bases and the V segment lost 6 bases, leaving 6 bases of the junction unmatched. The CDR3 has 14 residues. The germline V gene has CDR1 MNHNY and CDR2 SVGAGI (reference sequence). The DNA of the CDR3 is TGTGCCAGCAGATCTAGCGGGATGGTCTACGAGCAGTACTTC. Protein: CASRSSGMVYEQYF.

The gene calls are TRBV4-2 and TRBJ2-7, with 14 bases matching TRBD2. Germline CDR1 is LGHNA and CDR2 is YNFKEQ. The CDR3 has 16 residues. J was trimmed by 9 bases and V by 0 bases; bases with no gene match: 7. CDR3 residues: CASSQDPGTSGSAQYF. The CDR3 bases are TGTGCCAGCAGCCAAGATCCCGGGACTAGCGGGAGTGCGCAGTACTTC.

This clone appeared once. DNA for the CDR3: TGTGCCAGTAGTATTTTATCTGGGGCCAACGTCCTGACTTTC. Encoded protein: CASSILSGANVLTF. The V and J genes are TRBV19 and TRBJ2-6; D ambiguous. Germline values: CDR1 LNHDA, CDR2 SQIVND (reference sequence). The V end lost 3 bases, the J end lost 1 base, and 4 bases lay between the germline ends. The CDR3 totals 14 residues.

In this sample, this clone turned up a few times. This sequence joins TRBV7-7 and TRBJ2-7, with 12 bases matching TRBD2. Per germline, CDR1 SSHAT and CDR2 FNYEAQ (reference sequence). This CDR3 is built from 15 residues. Trimming took 5 bases from V and 3 from J; bases not matched to a gene: 5. The CDR3 loop is CASSLGLAGYYEQYF. The CDR3 nucleotides read TGTGCCAGCAGCCTCGGACTAGCGGGATACTACGAGCAGTACTTC.

This rearrangement joins TRBV30 to TRBJ2-7; the D gene is possibly TRBD1 (6 bases). Germline-derived CDR1 and CDR2 are GTSNPN and SVGIG (reference sequence). The CDR3 runs to 13 residues. V lost 7 bases and J lost 3, with 16 bases in between. CDR3 in DNA: TGTGCCTCCTCCGAGGGGGATGGCTACGAGCAGTACTTC. Residues: CASSEGDGYEQYF.

CDR3 sequence reads: CASRGQGEDYGYTF. The CDR3 nucleotides read TGTGCCAGCAGGGGACAGGGTGAGGACTATGGCTACACCTTC. The chain employs TRBV27 and TRBJ1-2; 9 positions match TRBD1. The V segment lost 6 bases and the J segment 3 bases; nucleotides outside the gene matches: 5. Germline V gene sequence: CDR1 MNHEY, CDR2 SMNVEV (reference sequence). The CDR3 is made up of 14 amino acids.

The chain combines TRBV4-1 with TRBJ1-1; D is possibly TRBD1 (5 bases). V was trimmed by 1 base and J by 6 bases, leaving 9 bases between them. The CDR3 has 13 residues. Germline CDR1 MGHRA, CDR2 YSYEKL. The CDR3 loop is CASSQGAGPEAFF. CDR3 coding DNA: TGCGCCAGCAGCCAAGGGGCGGGGCCTGAAGCTTTCTTT.